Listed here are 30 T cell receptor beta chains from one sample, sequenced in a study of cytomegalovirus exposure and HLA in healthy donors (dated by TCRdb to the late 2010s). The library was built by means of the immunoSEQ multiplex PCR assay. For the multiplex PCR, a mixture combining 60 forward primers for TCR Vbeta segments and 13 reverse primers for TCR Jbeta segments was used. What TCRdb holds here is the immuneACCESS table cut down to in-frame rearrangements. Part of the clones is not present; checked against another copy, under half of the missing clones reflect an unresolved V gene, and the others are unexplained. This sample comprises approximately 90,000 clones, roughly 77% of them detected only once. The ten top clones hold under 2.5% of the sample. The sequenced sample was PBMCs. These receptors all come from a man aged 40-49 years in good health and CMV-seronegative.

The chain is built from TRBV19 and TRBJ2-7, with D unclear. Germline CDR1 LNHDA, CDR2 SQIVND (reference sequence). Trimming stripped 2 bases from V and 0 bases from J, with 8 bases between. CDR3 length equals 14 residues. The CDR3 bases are TGTGCCAGTAGTATACGGGTCAGCTCCTACGAGCAGTACTTC. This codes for CASSIRVSSYEQYF.

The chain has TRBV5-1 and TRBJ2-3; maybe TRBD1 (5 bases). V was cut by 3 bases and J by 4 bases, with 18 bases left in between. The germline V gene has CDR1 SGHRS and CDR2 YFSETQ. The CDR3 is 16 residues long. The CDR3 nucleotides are TGCGCCAGCAGCTCACAGGCCTTATCGCGTGCAGATACGCAGTATTTT. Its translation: CASSSQALSRADTQYF.

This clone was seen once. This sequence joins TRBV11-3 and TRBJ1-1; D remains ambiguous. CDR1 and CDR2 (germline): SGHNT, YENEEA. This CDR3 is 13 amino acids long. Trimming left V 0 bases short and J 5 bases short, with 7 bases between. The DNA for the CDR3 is TGTGCCAGCAGCTTAGAAGAGGGAACTGAAGCTTTCTTT. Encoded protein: CASSLEEGTEAFF.

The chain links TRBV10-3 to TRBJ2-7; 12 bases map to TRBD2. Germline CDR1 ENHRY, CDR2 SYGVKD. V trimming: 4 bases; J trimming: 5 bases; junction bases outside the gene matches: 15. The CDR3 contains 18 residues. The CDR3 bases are TGTGCCATCAGTGCCCAACCGTCGACTAGCGGGAGAGGGAACGAGCAGTACTTC. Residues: CAISAQPSTSGRGNEQYF.

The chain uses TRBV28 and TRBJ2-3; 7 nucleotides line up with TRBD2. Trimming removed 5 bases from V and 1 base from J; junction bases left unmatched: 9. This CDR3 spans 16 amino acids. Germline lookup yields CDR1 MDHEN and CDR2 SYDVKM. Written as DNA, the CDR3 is TGTGCCAGCAGTCCCCTAAGGGAGGGAGGCACAGATACGCAGTATTTT. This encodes CASSPLREGGTDTQYF. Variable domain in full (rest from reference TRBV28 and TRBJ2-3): DVKVTQSSRYLVKRTGEKVFLECVQDMDHENMFWYRQDPGLGLRLIYFSYDVKMKEKGDIPEGYSVSREKKERFSLILESASTNQTSMYLCASSPLREGGTDTQYFGPGTRLTVL.

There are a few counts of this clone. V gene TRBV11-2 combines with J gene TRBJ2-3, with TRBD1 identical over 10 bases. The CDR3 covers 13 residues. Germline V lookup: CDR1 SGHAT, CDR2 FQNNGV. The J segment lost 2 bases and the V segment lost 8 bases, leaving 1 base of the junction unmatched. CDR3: CASGTGDTDTQYF. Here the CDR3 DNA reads TGTGCCAGCGGGACAGGGGACACAGATACGCAGTATTTT.

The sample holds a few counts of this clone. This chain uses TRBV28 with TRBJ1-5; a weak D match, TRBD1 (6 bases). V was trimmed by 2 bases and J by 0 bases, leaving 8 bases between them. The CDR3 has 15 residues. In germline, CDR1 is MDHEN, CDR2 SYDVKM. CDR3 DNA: TGTGCCAGCAGTTTACAGGGGTTTAGCAATCAGCCCCAGCATTTT. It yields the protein CASSLQGFSNQPQHF.

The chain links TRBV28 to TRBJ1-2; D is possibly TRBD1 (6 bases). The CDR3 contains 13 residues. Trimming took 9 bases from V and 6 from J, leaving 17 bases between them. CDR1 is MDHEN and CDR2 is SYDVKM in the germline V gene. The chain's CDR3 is CASEGGFRDGYTF. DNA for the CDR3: TGTGCCAGTGAGGGGGGGTTTAGGGATGGCTACACCTTC.

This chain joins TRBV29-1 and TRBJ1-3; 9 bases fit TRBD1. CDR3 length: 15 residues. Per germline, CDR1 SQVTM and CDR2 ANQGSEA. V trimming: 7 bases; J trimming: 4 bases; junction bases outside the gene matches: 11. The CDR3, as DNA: TGCAGCGGTCTCACCCGGACAGGGGTCGGAAACACCATATATTTT. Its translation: CSGLTRTGVGNTIYF.

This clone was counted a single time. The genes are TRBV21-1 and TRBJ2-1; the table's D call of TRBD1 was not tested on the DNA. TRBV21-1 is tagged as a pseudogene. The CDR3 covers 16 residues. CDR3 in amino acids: CASSARYRRNINEQFF. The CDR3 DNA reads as TGTGCCAGCAGCGCAAGGTACAGGCGGAATATCAATGAGCAGTTCTTC.

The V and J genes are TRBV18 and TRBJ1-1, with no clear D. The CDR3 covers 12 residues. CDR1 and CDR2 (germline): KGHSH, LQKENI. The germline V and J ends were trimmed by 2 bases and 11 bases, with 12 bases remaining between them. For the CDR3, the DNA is TGTGCCAGCTCACCATCCGACGGGGTGGCTTTCTTT. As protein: CASSPSDGVAFF.

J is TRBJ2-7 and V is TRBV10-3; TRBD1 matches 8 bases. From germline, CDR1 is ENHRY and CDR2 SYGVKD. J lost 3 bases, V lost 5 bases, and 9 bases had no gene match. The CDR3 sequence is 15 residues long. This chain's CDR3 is CAISQARTGNYEQYF. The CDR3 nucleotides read TGTGCCATCAGTCAAGCCCGGACAGGGAACTACGAGCAGTACTTC.

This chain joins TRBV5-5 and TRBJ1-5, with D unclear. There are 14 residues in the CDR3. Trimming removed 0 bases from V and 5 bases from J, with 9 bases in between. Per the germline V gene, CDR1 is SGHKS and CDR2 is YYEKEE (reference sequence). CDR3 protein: CASSLEVSDQPQHF. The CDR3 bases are TGTGCCAGCAGCTTGGAAGTCAGCGATCAGCCCCAGCATTTT.

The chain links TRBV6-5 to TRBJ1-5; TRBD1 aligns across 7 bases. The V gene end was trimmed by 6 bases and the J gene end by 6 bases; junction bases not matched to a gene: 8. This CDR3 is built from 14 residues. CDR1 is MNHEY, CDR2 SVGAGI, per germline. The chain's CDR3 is CASRLQGDGQPQHF. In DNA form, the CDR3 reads TGTGCCAGCAGGCTCCAGGGGGACGGTCAGCCCCAGCATTTT.

The CDR3 spells CASSPGSGNTIYF. The CDR3 DNA reads as TGTGCCAGCAGCCCAGGATCTGGAAACACCATATATTTT. This rearrangement joins TRBV11-3 to TRBJ1-3; D is uncertain. V shed 5 bases and J shed 1 base, with 6 bases lying between them. This CDR3 contains 13 residues. CDR1 and CDR2 (germline): SGHNT, YENEEA.

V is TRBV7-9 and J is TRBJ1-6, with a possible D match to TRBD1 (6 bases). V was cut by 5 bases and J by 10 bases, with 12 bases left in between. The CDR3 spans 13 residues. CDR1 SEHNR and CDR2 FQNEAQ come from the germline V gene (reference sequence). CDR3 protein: CASSVQGDSPLHF. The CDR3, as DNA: TGTGCCAGCAGCGTACAGGGTGACTCACCCCTCCACTTT.

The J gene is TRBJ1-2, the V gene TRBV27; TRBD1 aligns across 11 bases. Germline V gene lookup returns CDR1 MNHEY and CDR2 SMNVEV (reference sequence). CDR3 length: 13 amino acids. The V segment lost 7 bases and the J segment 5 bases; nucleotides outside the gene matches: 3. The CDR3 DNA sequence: TGTGCCAGCACCGGGACAGGGGGGTATGGCTACACCTTC. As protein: CASTGTGGYGYTF.

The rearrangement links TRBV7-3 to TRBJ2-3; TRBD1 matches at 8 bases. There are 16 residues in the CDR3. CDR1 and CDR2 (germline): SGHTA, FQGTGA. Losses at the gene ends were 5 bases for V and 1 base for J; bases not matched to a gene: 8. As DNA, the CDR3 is TGTGCCAGCAGCACCTCCCCGGGACAGGGCACAGATACGCAGTATTTT. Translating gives CASSTSPGQGTDTQYF.

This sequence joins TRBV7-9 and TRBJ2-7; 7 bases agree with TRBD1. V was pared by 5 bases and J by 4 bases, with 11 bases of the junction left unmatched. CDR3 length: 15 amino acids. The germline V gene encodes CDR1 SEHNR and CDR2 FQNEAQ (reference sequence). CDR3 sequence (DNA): TGTGCCAGCAGCCCTCCAGGGGGTACTATTTACGAGCAGTACTTC. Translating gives CASSPPGGTIYEQYF.

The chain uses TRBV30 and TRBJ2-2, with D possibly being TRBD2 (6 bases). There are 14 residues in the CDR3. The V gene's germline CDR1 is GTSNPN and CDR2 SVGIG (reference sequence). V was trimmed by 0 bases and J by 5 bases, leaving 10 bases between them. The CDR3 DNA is TGTGCCTGGAGTGTAGGAGGGACGACCGGGGAGCTGTTTTTT. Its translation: CAWSVGGTTGELFF.

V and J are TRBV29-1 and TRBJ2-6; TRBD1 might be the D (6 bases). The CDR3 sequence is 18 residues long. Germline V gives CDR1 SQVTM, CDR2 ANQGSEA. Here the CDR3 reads CSALSFRGKTSGANVLTF. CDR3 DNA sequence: TGCTCAGCGTTGTCGTTTAGGGGGAAGACCTCTGGGGCCAACGTCCTGACTTTC.

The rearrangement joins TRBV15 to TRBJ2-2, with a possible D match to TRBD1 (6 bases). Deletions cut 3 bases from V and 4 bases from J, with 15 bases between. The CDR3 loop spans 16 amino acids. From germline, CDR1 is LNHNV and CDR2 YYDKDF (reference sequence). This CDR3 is CATSSSEDSPTGELFF. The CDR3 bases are TGTGCCACCAGCAGCTCCGAGGACAGCCCCACCGGGGAGCTGTTTTTT.

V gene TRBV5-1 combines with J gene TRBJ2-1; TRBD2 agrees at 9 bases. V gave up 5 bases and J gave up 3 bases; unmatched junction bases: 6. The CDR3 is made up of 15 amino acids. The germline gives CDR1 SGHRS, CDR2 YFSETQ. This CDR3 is CASRTGTSSYNEQFF. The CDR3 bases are TGCGCCAGCAGGACCGGGACTAGCAGCTACAATGAGCAGTTCTTC.

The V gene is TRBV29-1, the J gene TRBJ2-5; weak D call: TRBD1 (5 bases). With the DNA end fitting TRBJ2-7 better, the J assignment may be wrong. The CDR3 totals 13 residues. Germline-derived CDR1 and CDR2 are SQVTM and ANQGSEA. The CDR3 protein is CSVEGQGLYEQYF. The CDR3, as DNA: TGCAGCGTTGAGGGTCAGGGCCTCTACGAGCAGTACTTC.

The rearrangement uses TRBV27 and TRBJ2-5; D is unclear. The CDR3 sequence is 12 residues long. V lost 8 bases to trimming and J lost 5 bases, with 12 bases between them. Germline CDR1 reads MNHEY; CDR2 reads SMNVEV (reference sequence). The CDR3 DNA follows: TGTGCCAGCGGCCCCGACGGGGAGACCCAGTACTTC. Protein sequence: CASGPDGETQYF.

CDR3 loop: CASSPAGRAEQFF. The CDR3 DNA sequence: TGTGCCAGCAGCCCCGCGGGGAGAGCGGAGCAGTTCTTC. The rearrangement uses TRBV7-2 and TRBJ2-1; weak D call: TRBD2 (6 bases). The germline V gene has CDR1 SGHTA and CDR2 FQGNSA. CDR3 length: 13 amino acids. Trimming cost V 5 bases and J 10 bases, with 15 bases left between them.

The chain's CDR3 is CASSQRGQGLAYNEQFF. CDR3 in DNA: TGTGCCAGCAGCCAGAGGGGACAGGGGCTCGCCTACAATGAGCAGTTCTTC. This chain uses TRBV4-2 with TRBJ2-1; TRBD1 agrees at 10 bases. V shed 3 bases and J 2 bases; nucleotides not matched to a gene: 7. Germline assignment: CDR1 LGHNA and CDR2 YNFKEQ. CDR3 length: 17 amino acids.

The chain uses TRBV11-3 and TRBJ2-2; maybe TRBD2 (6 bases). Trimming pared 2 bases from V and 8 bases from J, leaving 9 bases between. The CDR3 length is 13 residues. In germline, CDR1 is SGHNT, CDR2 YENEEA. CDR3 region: CASSLSGAGELFF. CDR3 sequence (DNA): TGTGCCAGCAGCTTATCGGGAGCTGGGGAGCTGTTTTTT.

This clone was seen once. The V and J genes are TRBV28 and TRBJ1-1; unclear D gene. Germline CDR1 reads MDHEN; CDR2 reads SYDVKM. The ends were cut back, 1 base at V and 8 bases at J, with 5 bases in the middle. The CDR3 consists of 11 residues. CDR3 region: CASSLFQEAFF. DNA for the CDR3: TGTGCCAGCAGTTTATTCCAGGAAGCTTTCTTT.

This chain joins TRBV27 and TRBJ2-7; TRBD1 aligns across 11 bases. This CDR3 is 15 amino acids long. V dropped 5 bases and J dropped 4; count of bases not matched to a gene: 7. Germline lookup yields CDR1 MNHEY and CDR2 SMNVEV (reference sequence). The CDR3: CASSLRTGGWYEQYF. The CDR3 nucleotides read TGTGCCAGCAGTCTGCGGACAGGGGGCTGGTACGAGCAGTACTTC.